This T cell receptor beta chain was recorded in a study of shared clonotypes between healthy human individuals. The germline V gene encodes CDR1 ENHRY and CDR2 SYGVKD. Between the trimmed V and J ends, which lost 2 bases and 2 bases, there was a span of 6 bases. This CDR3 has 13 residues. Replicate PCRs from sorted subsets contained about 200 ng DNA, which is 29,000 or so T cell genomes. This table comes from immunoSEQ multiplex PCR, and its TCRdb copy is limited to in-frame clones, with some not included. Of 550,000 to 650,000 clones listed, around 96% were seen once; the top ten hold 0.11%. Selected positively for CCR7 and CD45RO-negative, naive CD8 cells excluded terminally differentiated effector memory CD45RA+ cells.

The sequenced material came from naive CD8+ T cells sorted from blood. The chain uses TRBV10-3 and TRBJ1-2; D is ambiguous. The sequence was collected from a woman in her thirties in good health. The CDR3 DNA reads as TGTGCCATCAGTGAGACAGAAAACTATGGCTACACCTTC. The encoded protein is CAISETENYGYTF.